These 27 T cell receptor beta chains share one sample of origin, sequenced in a study of CD8+ T cells in alopecia areata. Isolated RNA was reverse transcribed into cDNA used as the sequencing template. Clones were read by immunoSEQ multiplex PCR, and TCRdb kept only the in-frame ones, dropping some. The table has about 190,000 clones, 60% to 70% seen once. Treatment here: oral pan-JAK inhibitor, 5-10 mg twice daily. This specimen consisted of CD4+ T cells sorted from blood, obtained at week 4, from a patient treated with tofacitinib. All receptors come from a human donor with alopecia areata.

V usage is TRBV7-3 and J usage is TRBJ2-5; TRBD1 or TRBD2 may be the D gene (5 bases each). Germline V gene lookup returns CDR1 SGHTA and CDR2 FQGTGA. V was trimmed by 2 bases and J by 1 base, leaving 14 bases between them. This CDR3 is built from 16 residues. The CDR3 here is CASSLERTRPQETQYF. The CDR3 DNA reads TGTGCCAGCAGCTTAGAGCGGACAAGACCCCAAGAGACCCAGTACTTC.

The chain couples TRBV6-5 to TRBJ2-3, with 7 bases identical to TRBD1. Per germline, CDR1 MNHEY and CDR2 SVGAGI. The CDR3 is made up of 12 amino acids. V lost 5 bases to trimming and J lost 9 bases; unmatched junction nucleotides: 5. As DNA, the CDR3 is TGTGCCAGCAGTCGACAGGGAGAAACGCAGTATTTT. This translates into CASSRQGETQYF.

This clone was seen more than once but under ten times. The CDR3 nucleotides read TGTGCCAGCAGTGACCTGGGTACGCCAATTCAAGAGACCCAGTACTTC. Residues: CASSDLGTPIQETQYF. The gene calls are TRBV25-1 and TRBJ2-5, with no clear D. The CDR3 is made up of 16 amino acids. Germline CDR1 reads MGHDK; CDR2 reads SYGVNS. Trimming stripped 3 bases from V and 2 bases from J, with 16 bases between.

About this clone itself: The germline gene is not matched at one end of the junction; a read error may be the cause. The rearrangement joins TRBV9 to TRBJ1-1; D gene unclear. This CDR3 region has 15 residues. The germline V gene has CDR1 SGDLS and CDR2 YYNGEE. This CDR3 reads CASSLLQTVNAEAFF. The DNA of the CDR3 is TGTGCCAGCAGCCTACTCCAGACCGTGAACGCTGAAGCTTTCTTT.

The chain carries TRBV14 and TRBJ2-7, with D hard to call. The CDR3 is 11 residues long. The V end was cut by 5 bases, the J end by 4 bases, with 6 bases between. Per germline, CDR1 SGHDN and CDR2 FVKESK. CDR3 amino acids: CASSGGYEQYF. The CDR3, as DNA: TGTGCCAGCAGCGGCGGATACGAGCAGTACTTC.

The chain links TRBV18 to TRBJ2-1; maybe TRBD1 (6 bases). Looked up from germline, CDR1 is KGHSH and CDR2 is LQKENI. V gave up 3 bases and J gave up 5 bases, with 8 bases separating them. The CDR3 covers 13 residues. The CDR3, as DNA: TGTGCCAGCTCACCCGGACAGAACAATGAGCAGTTCTTC. Protein: CASSPGQNNEQFF. Together with reference TRBV18 and TRBJ2-1, the CDR3 gives the full variable domain: NAGVMQNPRHLVRRRGQEARLRCSPMKGHSHVYWYRQLPEEGLKFMVYLQKENIIDESGMPKERFSAEFPKEGPSILRIQQVVRGDSAAYFCASSPGQNNEQFFGPGTRLTVL.

This chain uses TRBV5-1 with TRBJ2-5; TRBD1 is a possible D gene (5 bases). The germline V gene encodes CDR1 SGHRS and CDR2 YFSETQ. V was cut by 2 bases and J by 2 bases, with 7 bases left in between. CDR3 length: 13 residues. This CDR3 reads CASSFRGQETQYF. The CDR3, as DNA: TGCGCCAGCAGCTTTAGGGGACAAGAGACCCAGTACTTC.

This chain uses TRBV29-1 with TRBJ1-1, with D possibly matching TRBD1 (6 bases). Trimming cost V 5 bases and J 1 base, with 14 bases left between them. Per germline, CDR1 SQVTM and CDR2 ANQGSEA. This CDR3 spans 14 amino acids. CDR3 sequence reads: CSVQTPGQNTEAFF. CDR3 DNA sequence: TGCAGCGTTCAAACTCCGGGACAGAACACTGAAGCTTTCTTT.

This chain joins TRBV6-1 and TRBJ1-2; D possibly corresponds to TRBD1 (6 bases). This CDR3 region has 15 residues. CDR1 is MNHNS, CDR2 SASEGT, per germline. V was cut by 1 base and J by 4 bases, with 13 bases left in between. The CDR3 sequence: CASSEVITGSYGYTF. The CDR3 DNA sequence: TGTGCCAGCAGTGAAGTAATCACAGGGAGCTATGGCTACACCTTC.

The V call is TRBV10-3, the J call TRBJ1-2; 9 nucleotides align to TRBD1. The germline CDR1 and CDR2 sequences are ENHRY and SYGVKD. The V and J ends lost 6 bases and 7 bases, in that order; junction bases with no gene match: 6. This CDR3 contains 13 residues. The CDR3 here is CAIRGTGSFGYTF. CDR3 DNA: TGTGCCATCAGGGGGACAGGGTCCTTTGGCTACACCTTC.

This chain connects TRBV2 to TRBJ1-4; no reliable D call. Trimming removed 8 bases from V and 0 bases from J, with 10 bases in between. Germline values: CDR1 SNHLY, CDR2 FYNNEI. The CDR3 loop spans 14 amino acids. In nucleotides, the CDR3 is TGTGCCAGCGGCCTCAGAACAACTAATGAAAAACTGTTTTTT. Translated, it gives CASGLRTTNEKLFF.

This clone was detected a few times. The V and J genes are TRBV7-2 and TRBJ2-7; no reliable D call. The length of the CDR3 is 11 residues. Per the germline V gene, CDR1 is SGHTA and CDR2 is FQGNSA. Trimming removed 2 bases from V and 4 bases from J, with 3 bases in between. CDR3 loop: CASSLLYEQYF. In DNA form, the CDR3 reads TGTGCCAGCAGCTTATTATACGAGCAGTACTTC. Full variable domain (outside the CDR3, taken from reference TRBV7-2 and TRBJ2-7): GAGVSQSPSNKVTEKGKDVELRCDPISGHTALYWYRQSLGQGLEFLIYFQGNSAPDKSGLPSDRFSAERTGGSVSTLTIQRTQQEDSAVYLCASSLLYEQYFGPGTRLTVT.

This clone was observed a few times. The junction differs from germline at one of its ends, possibly a read error. The rearrangement joins TRBV29-1 to TRBJ2-3; 7 bases are shared with TRBD2. Per the germline V gene, CDR1 is SQVTM and CDR2 is ANQGSEA. This CDR3 has 15 residues. The CDR3, as DNA: TGCAGCGCTGAACGACTAGCAAACCGAGGGGATACGCAGTATTTT. Translation: CSAERLANRGDTQYF.

V gene TRBV5-1 combines with J gene TRBJ2-5; 8 bases line up with TRBD1. The CDR3 contains 16 residues. Germline V lookup: CDR1 SGHRS, CDR2 YFSETQ. J lost 2 bases, V lost 4 bases, and 10 bases had no gene match. CDR3 nucleotides: TGCGCCAGCAGCCGCGGACAGGGCGAAATTCAAGAGACCCAGTACTTC. It codes for CASSRGQGEIQETQYF.

V is TRBV29-1 and J is TRBJ2-1; 9 bases are shared with TRBD1. The CDR3 length is 14 residues. The junction had 1 base not matched to a gene; V was cut back by 0 bases and J by 4 bases. Germline V gene sequence: CDR1 SQVTM, CDR2 ANQGSEA. CDR3 sequence: CSVEDGTGYNEQFF. The CDR3 bases are TGCAGCGTTGAAGACGGGACAGGGTACAATGAGCAGTTCTTC.

The chain is built from TRBV29-1 and TRBJ2-4; no clear D gene. The germline V gene has CDR1 SQVTM and CDR2 ANQGSEA. With 2 bases removed from V and 2 bases from J, the gap between germline ends came to 1 base. The CDR3 spans 11 residues. The chain's CDR3 is CSVESKNIQYF. CDR3 sequence (DNA): TGCAGCGTTGAATCCAAAAACATTCAGTACTTC.

This clone has more than one count but fewer than ten. The chain has TRBV30 and TRBJ2-7; 8 bases are a match to TRBD2. Germline CDR1 GTSNPN, CDR2 SVGIG (reference sequence). V lost 3 bases to trimming and J lost 3 bases; unmatched junction nucleotides: 10. This CDR3 is 15 amino acids long. CDR3 amino acids: CAWSQYSGKGYEQYF. CDR3 sequence (DNA): TGTGCCTGGAGCCAGTATAGCGGGAAGGGCTACGAGCAGTACTTC.

J is TRBJ2-1 and V is TRBV5-1; perhaps D is TRBD1 or TRBD2 (5 bases each). The V end lost 5 bases, the J end lost 2 bases, and 14 bases lay between the germline ends. The CDR3 is 15 amino acids. Germline-derived CDR1 and CDR2 are SGHRS and YFSETQ. The CDR3 nucleotides read TGCGCCAGCAGACCCGCAACGGGACCCTACAATGAGCAGTTCTTC. It specifies CASRPATGPYNEQFF.

This chain connects TRBV7-2 to TRBJ1-2; unclear D gene. The V end lost 3 bases, the J end lost 8 bases, and 10 bases lay between the germline ends. The germline gives CDR1 SGHTA, CDR2 FQGNSA. The CDR3 sequence is 12 residues long. The CDR3 here is CASSLAGVGYTF. CDR3 DNA sequence: TGTGCCAGCAGCTTGGCCGGGGTGGGCTACACCTTC.

The CDR3 nucleotides are TGTGCCAGCAGCCCAGACGTGGTGGGGGTTTCAGGAAACACCATATATTTT. Translated: CASSPDVVGVSGNTIYF. The rearrangement links TRBV7-9 to TRBJ1-3; possibly TRBD1 for D (5 bases). Trimming took off 5 bases at V and 4 bases at J, with 21 bases between the two ends. The length of the CDR3 is 17 residues. Germline V lookup: CDR1 SEHNR, CDR2 FQNEAQ (reference sequence).

This clone appeared a few times. The V gene is TRBV5-1, the J gene TRBJ2-5, with D maybe TRBD1 (5 bases). Germline CDR1 and CDR2: SGHRS and YFSETQ. V was clipped by 7 bases and J by 1 base, with 17 bases between them. This CDR3 region has 15 residues. The CDR3 loop is CASSKEGVAQETQYF. CDR3 nucleotides: TGCGCCAGCTCGAAAGAAGGGGTAGCCCAAGAGACCCAGTACTTC. The variable domain in full, completed from reference TRBV5-1 and TRBJ2-5, reads KAGVTQTPRYLIKTRGQQVTLSCSPISGHRSVSWYQQTPGQGLQFLFEYFSETQRNKGNFPGRFSGRQFSNSRSEMNVSTLELGDSALYLCASSKEGVAQETQYFGPGTRLLVL.

V is TRBV7-9 and J is TRBJ2-7; D possibly corresponds to TRBD2 (6 bases). The germline CDR1 and CDR2 sequences are SEHNR and FQNEAQ (reference sequence). V gave up 6 bases and J gave up 3 bases, with 9 bases separating them. The CDR3 has 12 residues. CDR3 in DNA: TGTGCCAGCAGTACCGGGGGCTACGAGCAGTACTTC. Amino acid sequence: CASSTGGYEQYF.

V usage is TRBV28 and J usage is TRBJ2-4, with D perhaps TRBD2 (7 bases). The CDR3 spans 14 residues. Germline V gene data show CDR1 as MDHEN and CDR2 as SYDVKM. The V end lost 5 bases, the J end lost 7 bases, and 15 bases lay between the germline ends. CDR3 residues: CASSRDGGRNIQYF. The CDR3 DNA reads as TGTGCCAGCAGTCGTGACGGGGGGCGGAACATTCAGTACTTC.

CDR3 nucleotide sequence: TGCAGCGTTGGGGTTTTCTACGAGCAGTACTTC. This sequence encodes CSVGVFYEQYF. The rearrangement joins TRBV29-1 to TRBJ2-7; D not resolved. Per the germline V gene, CDR1 is SQVTM and CDR2 is ANQGSEA. The CDR3 is made up of 11 amino acids. V lost 4 bases to trimming and J lost 3 bases, with 7 bases between them.

This chain links TRBV7-9 with TRBJ2-7; D gene ambiguous. Trimming took 2 bases from V and 5 from J, leaving 7 bases between them. This CDR3 comprises 12 residues. Germline assignment: CDR1 SEHNR and CDR2 FQNEAQ (reference sequence). CDR3 nucleotides: TGTGCCAGCAGCTTAAGCCCTGACGAGCAGTACTTC. Protein: CASSLSPDEQYF.

The chain has TRBV29-1 and TRBJ2-5; no clear D gene. The germline V gene encodes CDR1 SQVTM and CDR2 ANQGSEA. Trimming removed 4 bases from V and 2 bases from J, with 11 bases in between. This CDR3 comprises 13 residues. The CDR3 sequence: CSVAFSLQETQYF. For the CDR3, the DNA is TGCAGCGTTGCATTTTCCTTACAAGAGACCCAGTACTTC.

This clone was observed many times. The chain is built from TRBV5-6 and TRBJ2-4; a possible D gene is TRBD2 (6 bases). CDR3 length: 15 amino acids. Germline CDR1 and CDR2: SGHDT and YYEEEE. V was trimmed by 2 bases and J by 3 bases, leaving 12 bases between them. CDR3 region: CASSFRGTGKNIQYF. The CDR3 bases are TGTGCCAGCAGCTTTCGGGGGACGGGCAAAAACATTCAGTACTTC.